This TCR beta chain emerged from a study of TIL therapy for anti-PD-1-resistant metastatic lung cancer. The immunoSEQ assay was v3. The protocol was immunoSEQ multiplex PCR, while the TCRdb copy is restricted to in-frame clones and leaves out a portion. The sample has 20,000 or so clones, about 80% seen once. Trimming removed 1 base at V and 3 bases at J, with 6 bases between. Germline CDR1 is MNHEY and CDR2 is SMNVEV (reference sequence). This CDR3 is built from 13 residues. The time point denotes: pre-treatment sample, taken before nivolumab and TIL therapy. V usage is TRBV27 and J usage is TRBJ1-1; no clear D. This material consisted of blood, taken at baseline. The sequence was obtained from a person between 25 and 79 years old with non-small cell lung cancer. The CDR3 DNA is TGTGCCAGCAGTTTATTACCGGACACTGAAGCTTTCTTT. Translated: CASSLLPDTEAFF.